This TCR beta chain was identified during a study of blood T cell repertoires in COVID-19. On the study more broadly: The cDNA or gDNA used as material had been derived from T cells, B-cell-depleted T cells, or PBMCs.

Ten or more counts support this clone. The V gene's germline CDR1 is SGDLS and CDR2 YYNGEE. The CDR3 has 17 residues. V shed 4 bases and J 2 bases; nucleotides not matched to a gene: 11. Using immunoSEQ multiplex PCR, the repertoire was profiled, and TCRdb retains in-frame clones only, with some absent. This sample has about 150,000 clones, with approximately 90% found just once. Sequencing was carried out using peripheral blood. This receptor was obtained from a man between 60 and 75 years old with active or convalescent COVID-19. The genes are TRBV9 and TRBJ2-1; 8 bases line up with TRBD2. CDR3 bases: TGTGCCAGCAGCACCGAAGCTCCAGCGGGGGCCTACAATGAGCAGTTCTTC. This encodes CASSTEAPAGAYNEQFF.